This TCR beta chain was profiled in a study of shared clonotypes between healthy human individuals. Donors, without exception, were Caucasian adults residing in Nashville, Tennessee. This clone is a singleton in its sample. Its antigen is as yet unknown. Trimming shortened V by 1 base and J by 3 bases, and 11 bases separated the two germline ends. The V gene's germline CDR1 is SGHNT and CDR2 YYREEE (reference sequence). This CDR3 region has 14 residues. Broader study findings: Clonotype sharing levels among donors were expected to vary with sequencing depth. Generally, estimated richness proved larger in naive subsets than it did in memory subsets.

Some 30,000 T cell genomes (approximately 0.2 ug DNA) went into each sorted-subset replicate. Sequencing used immunoSEQ multiplex PCR; TCRdb keeps in-frame clones, though not all of them. The sample carries about 1.5 million clones, around 97% recorded once. This receptor was identified in a man aged 30-40 years in good health. This sequence joins TRBV5-4 and TRBJ2-7; D may correspond to TRBD1 or TRBD2 (5 bases each). Material for sequencing was naive CD4+ T cells sorted from blood. Regarding subset: CD45RA+ positively selected. The CDR3 loop is CASSLSGTDYEQYF. As DNA, the CDR3 is TGTGCCAGCAGCTTGTCAGGGACCGACTACGAGCAGTACTTC.